The 23 T cell receptor beta chains in this list originate from one sample, sequenced in a study of CD8+ T cells in alopecia areata. RNA extraction was followed by reverse transcription into cDNA, which acted as the sequencing template. The method was immunoSEQ multiplex PCR; TCRdb's version includes in-frame clones alone and lacks a portion of them. The sample carries approximately 140,000 clones, about 89% recorded once. Source: CD8+ T cells sorted from blood, taken at week 0. The origin of the receptors is a human donor with alopecia areata.

The chain couples TRBV18 to TRBJ1-4; tentative D call: TRBD1 (6 bases). CDR1 is KGHSH and CDR2 is LQKENI in the germline V gene. The CDR3 loop spans 18 amino acids. V was cut by 1 base and J by 8 bases, with 23 bases left in between. The chain's CDR3 is CASSPQRQGKLSAEKLFF. DNA of the CDR3: TGTGCCAGCTCACCACAGCGTCAGGGGAAACTCAGCGCCGAAAAACTGTTTTTT.

This clone was observed a handful of times. The gene calls are TRBV7-8 and TRBJ1-2; 7 nucleotides agree with TRBD1. CDR1 and CDR2 (germline): SGHVS, FQNEAQ. The length of the CDR3 is 13 residues. With V trimmed by 5 bases and J by 6 bases, 6 bases remained unmatched. CDR3 in DNA: TGTGCCAGCAGCCCCCAGGGGGAGAATGGCTACACCTTC. This codes for CASSPQGENGYTF.

This chain joins TRBV7-2 and TRBJ2-1, with no clear D. Trimming pared 0 bases from V and 7 bases from J, leaving 7 bases between. Per the germline V gene, CDR1 is SGHTA and CDR2 is FQGNSA. CDR3 size: 13 residues. CDR3 in DNA: TGTGCCAGCAGCTTAGCGTTGGAGAATGAGCAGTTCTTC. Its translation is CASSLALENEQFF.

In its sample, this clone was seen a few times. CDR3 nucleotides: TGCAGCGTTTGCACCGGGACTAGCGGGACCCTAGAGCAGTTCTTC. As protein: CSVCTGTSGTLEQFF. This chain joins TRBV29-1 and TRBJ2-1; 13 positions match TRBD2. Germline values: CDR1 SQVTM, CDR2 ANQGSEA. V gave up 5 bases and J gave up 10 bases; unmatched junction bases: 11. CDR3 length equals 15 residues.

The chain recombines TRBV7-9 with TRBJ2-1; 9 bases are a match to TRBD1. Per germline, CDR1 SEHNR and CDR2 FQNEAQ (reference sequence). Trimming removed 5 bases from V and 3 bases from J; junction bases left unmatched: 5. The CDR3 is made up of 15 amino acids. CDR3 protein: CASSPQGAHYNEQFF. In DNA, the CDR3 is TGTGCCAGCAGCCCACAGGGGGCACACTACAATGAGCAGTTCTTC.

The sample holds one count of this clone. The chain uses TRBV27 and TRBJ2-7, with 8 bases lining up with TRBD1. Unmatched junction bases numbered 7, after V lost 4 bases and J lost 2 bases. Germline V gives CDR1 MNHEY, CDR2 SMNVEV (reference sequence). The CDR3 is made up of 15 amino acids. CDR3 protein: CASSSGQAMTYEQYF. The CDR3 DNA reads TGTGCCAGCAGTTCGGGACAGGCGATGACCTACGAGCAGTACTTC.

This chain uses TRBV9 with TRBJ2-7; D gene uncertain. Germline assignment: CDR1 SGDLS and CDR2 YYNGEE. The CDR3 runs to 15 residues. Trimming removed 0 bases at V and 0 bases at J, with 10 bases between. The CDR3 DNA reads TGTGCCAGCAGCGTAGGTCTGGGCCTCTCCTACGAGCAGTACTTC. Translating gives CASSVGLGLSYEQYF. Together with reference TRBV9 and TRBJ2-7, the CDR3 gives the full variable domain: DSGVTQTPKHLITATGQRVTLRCSPRSGDLSVYWYQQSLDQGLQFLIQYYNGEERAKGNILERFSAQQFPDLHSELNLSSLELGDSALYFCASSVGLGLSYEQYFGPGTRLTVT.

The V call is TRBV29-1, the J call TRBJ2-7; D is possibly TRBD1 (6 bases). Between the trimmed V and J ends, which lost 2 bases and 3 bases, there was a span of 14 bases. CDR3 length: 14 amino acids. CDR1 is SQVTM, CDR2 ANQGSEA, per germline. For the CDR3, the DNA is TGCAGCGTTGAAAGGGGGACATCTGGCTACGAGCAGTACTTC. Its translation: CSVERGTSGYEQYF.

Concerning this clone itself: Other DNA sequences in the same sample also yield this CDR3. The chain uses TRBV11-2 and TRBJ2-7; no definite D call. Germline lookup yields CDR1 SGHAT and CDR2 FQNNGV. Trimming took off 1 base at V and 5 bases at J, with 6 bases between the two ends. The CDR3 has 12 amino acids. Here the CDR3 reads CASSLGGNEQYF. The CDR3 DNA is TGTGCCAGCAGCTTAGGGGGTAACGAGCAGTACTTC.

This clone was seen a few times. V is TRBV27 and J is TRBJ1-4; no definite D call. V was shortened by 1 base and J by 7 bases, with 10 bases between the two germline ends. The CDR3 contains 14 residues. Germline loops: CDR1 MNHEY, CDR2 SMNVEV (reference sequence). DNA of the CDR3: TGTGCCAGCAGTTTATTTTGGACGCCTGAAAAACTGTTTTTT. This encodes CASSLFWTPEKLFF. The full variable domain, completed using reference TRBV27 and TRBJ1-4, is EAQVTQNPRYLITVTGKKLTVTCSQNMNHEYMSWYRQDPGLGLRQIYYSMNVEVTDKGDVPEGYKVSRKEKRNFPLILESPSPNQTSLYFCASSLFWTPEKLFFGSGTQLSVL.

This clone came up a few times. J is TRBJ2-1 and V is TRBV29-1, with D uncertain. The germline V and J ends were trimmed by 2 bases and 12 bases, with 11 bases remaining between them. There are 11 residues in the CDR3. Per germline, CDR1 SQVTM and CDR2 ANQGSEA. CDR3: CSVERGPRQFF. DNA for the CDR3: TGCAGCGTTGAAAGAGGACCGAGGCAGTTCTTC.

This clone was observed a handful of times. The germline gene is not matched at one end of the junction; a read error may be the cause. The gene calls are TRBV5-1 and TRBJ2-3; TRBD2 might be the D (5 bases). CDR1 is SGHRS, CDR2 YFSETQ, per germline. The CDR3 has 14 amino acids. The CDR3 spells CASRLGDYTDTQYF. CDR3 in DNA: TGCGCCAGCAGGTTGGGAGATTACACAGATACGCAGTATTTT.

The rearrangement links TRBV9 to TRBJ2-3; a possible D gene is TRBD1 (5 bases). Germline V CDR1 and CDR2: SGDLS, YYNGEE. The ends were cut back, 4 bases at V and 2 bases at J, with 11 bases in the middle. The CDR3 is 14 residues long. The CDR3 is CASSPWTNTDTQYF. The CDR3 DNA reads as TGTGCCAGCAGCCCCTGGACAAACACAGATACGCAGTATTTT.

By its share, this clone is medium-sized (0.01 to 0.1%). The chain couples TRBV21-1 to TRBJ2-1; no check of the table's D call, TRBD2, against the DNA was made. TRBV21-1 is described as a pseudogene. The CDR3 loop spans 16 amino acids. In nucleotides, the CDR3 is TGTGCCAGCAGCAAGAATCATTCTAGCGGGGGAAATGAGCAGTTCTTC. Encoded protein: CASSKNHSSGGNEQFF.

This clone was picked up one time. The CDR3 protein is CSVTTGGGTEAFF. CDR3 DNA: TGCAGCGTTACGACAGGGGGAGGCACTGAAGCTTTCTTT. The rearrangement uses TRBV29-1 and TRBJ1-1; TRBD1 matches 9 bases. The CDR3 consists of 13 residues. From germline, CDR1 is SQVTM and CDR2 ANQGSEA. Germline trimming cut 5 bases from V and 4 bases from J; bases unmatched to any gene: 5.

The chain is built from TRBV2 and TRBJ2-1; 9 nucleotides agree with TRBD2. The CDR3 consists of 13 residues. The trim removed 11 bases at V and 8 bases at J, leaving 10 bases unmatched. Germline CDR1 reads SNHLY; CDR2 reads FYNNEI. The CDR3 region has the DNA TGTGCCGGCCAAGCGGGAGGAGGCGATGAGCAGTTCTTC. This gives the protein CAGQAGGGDEQFF.

The J gene is TRBJ1-2, the V gene TRBV9; 8 bases map to TRBD1. Germline V gene sequence: CDR1 SGDLS, CDR2 YYNGEE. The CDR3 is 18 amino acids. The V and J ends lost 0 bases and 2 bases, in that order; junction bases with no gene match: 12. CDR3 region: CASSVAGGRTGGNYGYTF. CDR3 coding DNA: TGTGCCAGCAGCGTAGCTGGAGGGCGAACAGGGGGAAACTATGGCTACACCTTC.

This clone has a handful of counts. The chain has TRBV6-1 and TRBJ2-5; tentatively, D is TRBD1 (6 bases). The J call is uncertain, as TRBJ2-7 better fits the DNA end. The CDR3 runs 13 residues. Germline CDR1 reads MNHNS; CDR2 reads SASEGT. The CDR3: CASSDRGSYEQYF. CDR3 sequence (DNA): TGTGCCAGCAGTGACAGGGGATCCTACGAGCAGTACTTC.

This clone is a singleton in its sample. The rearrangement links TRBV9 to TRBJ2-7; perhaps TRBD2 as D (5 bases). With 0 bases removed from V and 2 bases from J, the gap between germline ends came to 9 bases. This CDR3 has 14 residues. CDR1 and CDR2 from the germline V gene are SGDLS and YYNGEE. The CDR3 sequence: CASSVAEGPYEQYF. CDR3 sequence (DNA): TGTGCCAGCAGCGTAGCCGAGGGTCCCTACGAGCAGTACTTC. Using reference TRBV9 and TRBJ2-7 for the parts outside the CDR3, the full variable domain is DSGVTQTPKHLITATGQRVTLRCSPRSGDLSVYWYQQSLDQGLQFLIQYYNGEERAKGNILERFSAQQFPDLHSELNLSSLELGDSALYFCASSVAEGPYEQYFGPGTRLTVT.

The chain employs TRBV2 and TRBJ2-7; 11 nucleotides agree with TRBD1. The CDR3 is 13 residues long. Germline CDR1 and CDR2: SNHLY and FYNNEI. V shed 10 bases and J 2 bases; nucleotides not matched to a gene: 4. The CDR3 is CANGQGAPYEQYF. DNA of the CDR3: TGTGCCAACGGACAGGGGGCACCCTACGAGCAGTACTTC.

This clone appeared a single time. The rearrangement joins TRBV30 to TRBJ2-1, with 12 nucleotides matching TRBD2. V gave up 5 bases and J gave up 6 bases; unmatched junction bases: 8. This CDR3 region has 15 residues. CDR1 is GTSNPN, CDR2 SVGIG, per germline (reference sequence). Here the CDR3 DNA reads TGTGCCTGGCGTTCCCTAGCGGGAGGGACCAATGAGCAGTTCTTC. Translation gives CAWRSLAGGTNEQFF. Together with reference TRBV30 and TRBJ2-1, the CDR3 gives the full variable domain: SQTIHQWPATLVQPVGSPLSLECTVEGTSNPNLYWYRQAAGRGLQLLFYSVGIGQISSEVPQNLSASRPQDRQFILSSKKLLLSDSGFYLCAWRSLAGGTNEQFFGPGTRLTVL.

The rearrangement joins TRBV7-9 to TRBJ1-5; D unclear. Germline values: CDR1 SEHNR, CDR2 FQNEAQ (reference sequence). The CDR3 consists of 12 residues. Trimming cost V 2 bases and J 9 bases, with 8 bases left between them. DNA of the CDR3: TGTGCCAGCAGCTTAAACGTGGGGCCCCAGCATTTT. This sequence encodes CASSLNVGPQHF. The variable domain in full, completed from reference TRBV7-9 and TRBJ1-5, reads DTGVSQNPRHKITKRGQNVTFRCDPISEHNRLYWYRQTLGQGPEFLTYFQNEAQLEKSRLLSDRFSAERPKGSFSTLEIQRTEQGDSAMYLCASSLNVGPQHFGDGTRLSIL.

The CDR3 reads CASSSYRAYGYTF. The DNA for the CDR3 is TGTGCCAGCAGCTCCTACAGGGCCTATGGCTACACCTTC. V gene TRBV7-9 combines with J gene TRBJ1-2, with D perhaps TRBD1 (6 bases). V was trimmed by 4 bases and J by 4 bases, leaving 10 bases between them. The germline CDR1 and CDR2 sequences are SEHNR and FQNEAQ (reference sequence). The CDR3 runs to 13 residues.